This T cell receptor beta chain is from a study of siplizumab effects on memory and regulatory T cells. Findings and caveats of the study: Mappable alloreactive CD4+ clones came from Treg cells about 66% of the time on average with siplizumab, against 25% to 30% in controls. Naive T cells were seen as more diverse than memory cells and as major alloresponse contributors. Proliferating siplizumab-cultured Tregs lacked confirmed suppressive function.

V was pared by 3 bases and J by 4 bases, with 6 bases of the junction left unmatched. This CDR3 is built from 15 residues. Germline V gene data show CDR1 as LNHNV and CDR2 as YYDKDF (reference sequence). Worth noting for this clone: Antigen unknown.

It was about 100,000 TCR templates that were assayed per sample. The assay was immunoSEQ multiplex PCR, and TCRdb's table has in-frame clones only and misses some. The data show some 81,000 clones, about 95% seen once. The TCR comes from a human donor in good health. The rearrangement links TRBV15 to TRBJ2-7; TRBD1 matches at 10 bases. The specimen sequenced was CD8+ T cells sorted from blood. In DNA form, the CDR3 reads TGTGCCACCAGCAGGTCGGGACAGGGGATTTACGAGCAGTACTTC. This sequence encodes CATSRSGQGIYEQYF.